This TCR beta chain is from a study of PD-1 blockade in classical Hodgkin lymphoma. Measured with immunoSEQ multiplex PCR; TCRdb has only the in-frame clones, and not every one. The data contain roughly 12,000 clones, 85% of them seen just once; the ten biggest clones take up more than 25%. This CDR3 is built from 14 residues. Germline V gives CDR1 SNHLY, CDR2 FYNNEI. V was trimmed by 6 bases and J by 3 bases, leaving 13 bases between them. The patients all showed relapse after autologous stem cell transplantation, while their brentuximab vedotin exposure varied. Sequencing was performed on peripheral blood mononuclear cells (PBMCs), taken at baseline. This chain joins TRBV2 and TRBJ2-3, with D possibly matching TRBD2 (6 bases). The receptor was derived from a human donor with classical Hodgkin lymphoma. As DNA, the CDR3 is TGTGCCAGCAGGGGACTTGGTTGGACAGATACGCAGTATTTT. It encodes CASRGLGWTDTQYF. Variable domain in full (rest from reference TRBV2 and TRBJ2-3): EPEVTQTPSHQVTQMGQEVILRCVPISNHLYFYWYRQILGQKVEFLVSFYNNEISEKSEIFDDQFSVERPDGSNFTLKIRSTKLEDSAMYFCASRGLGWTDTQYFGPGTRLTVL.